This T cell receptor beta chain emerged from a study of CD8+CD57+ T cells in acquired aplastic anemia. The overall study: Healthy donors gave 10 million to 11 million reads on average for CD4+ cells. Study-level points and caveats: CD8+ Simpson's diversity did not differ significantly between patients and controls. Patients and controls had in common twenty-nine CD8+ CDR3 sequences.

TCR beta VDJ and CDR3 profiles were obtained from a genomic DNA template. TCRdb reanalysed the reads using MiXCR and keeps one entry per CDR3 protein. The table includes about 130,000 distinct CDR3 sequences, 40% to 60% detected once. Per the germline V gene, CDR1 is LNHDA and CDR2 is SQIVND (reference sequence). Trimming left V 3 bases short and J 2 bases short, with 10 bases between. The CDR3 spans 14 residues. As regards this clonotype: The antigen remains unidentified.

The V gene is TRBV19, the J gene TRBJ1-1, with a tentative D call TRBD1 (5 bases). This TCR was sampled from a human donor in good health, serving as a control. The sample consisted of sorted CD4+, CD8+, or CD8+CD57+ T cells (not recorded which) from PBMCs. CDR3 nucleotides: TGTGCCAGTAGTATGCTGGGGGTCAACACTGAAGCTTTCTTT. Its translation is CASSMLGVNTEAFF.